This is a list of T cell receptor beta chains from one sample in a study of post-analysis software for immune sequencing data. TCRdb re-analysed the PCR reads in MiXCR, keeping a single row per CDR3 protein. The sample yields around 400,000 distinct CDR3 sequences, 30% to 45% seen once. The specimen was blood. The receptors come from a girl aged 2 to 9 with multiple sclerosis. CDR3s leave out the opening cysteine and the closing phenylalanine or tryptophan. A D gene is named only where the DNA matches it firmly.

D gene: NA
V gene: TRBV10-2
J gene: TRBJ2-7
CDR3 protein: ASSESGGQY

D gene: TRBD1
V gene: TRBV5-1
J gene: TRBJ2-3
CDR3 protein: ASSIHRGRPDTQY

D gene: NA
V gene: TRBV29-1
J gene: TRBJ1-2
CDR3 protein: SVDGRGSGGYT

D gene: NA
V gene: TRBV27
J gene: TRBJ1-4
CDR3 protein: ASSFERNEKLF

D gene: NA
V gene: TRBV28
J gene: TRBJ2-4
CDR3 protein: ASTVGGNIQY

D gene: TRBD2
V gene: TRBV9
J gene: TRBJ2-2
CDR3 protein: ASSRSGTSGLTGELF

D gene: NA
V gene: TRBV9
J gene: TRBJ2-7
CDR3 protein: ASSVGMGTPPYEQY

D gene: TRBD2
V gene: TRBV12-3/TRBV12-4
J gene: TRBJ2-3
CDR3 protein: ASSPGLENVNAQY

D gene: TRBD1
V gene: TRBV5-1
J gene: NA
CDR3 protein: ASSFRTGGQETQY

D gene: NA
V gene: TRBV6-5
J gene: TRBJ1-1
CDR3 protein: ASSYGGTGYTEAF

D gene: TRBD1
V gene: TRBV19
J gene: TRBJ1-2
CDR3 protein: ASSTLGGTGGESYT

D gene: NA
V gene: TRBV6-5
J gene: TRBJ1-5
CDR3 protein: ASSFTGSSQPQH

D gene: NA
V gene: TRBV24-1
J gene: TRBJ1-2
CDR3 protein: ATSDPWTENYGYT

D gene: NA
V gene: TRBV10-3
J gene: TRBJ2-1
CDR3 protein: AIREDNEQF

D gene: TRBD2
V gene: TRBV20-1
J gene: TRBJ2-7
CDR3 protein: SARRTSGPYEQY

D gene: NA
V gene: TRBV10-3
J gene: TRBJ2-3
CDR3 protein: AISRVGPSDTQY

D gene: NA
V gene: TRBV24-1
J gene: TRBJ2-3
CDR3 protein: ATSVLDTQY

D gene: NA
V gene: TRBV28
J gene: TRBJ2-3
CDR3 protein: ASSFSPGSTDTQY

D gene: NA
V gene: TRBV29-1
J gene: TRBJ2-4
CDR3 protein: SAEGGRGNIQY

D gene: TRBD1
V gene: TRBV27
J gene: TRBJ2-7
CDR3 protein: ASSPGTGGRNEQY

D gene: NA
V gene: TRBV28
J gene: TRBJ2-7
CDR3 protein: ASSFSVKGGSYEQY

D gene: TRBD1
V gene: TRBV20-1
J gene: TRBJ1-2
CDR3 protein: SARQGARGYT

D gene: NA
V gene: TRBV10-3
J gene: TRBJ2-7
CDR3 protein: AIKRLHGSRYEQY

D gene: NA
V gene: TRBV29-1
J gene: TRBJ2-1
CDR3 protein: SETGLSSYNEQF

D gene: TRBD1
V gene: TRBV27
J gene: TRBJ1-2
CDR3 protein: ASSSGGTDINYGYT

D gene: NA
V gene: TRBV20-1
J gene: NA
CDR3 protein: SAPTQGRTYEQY

D gene: TRBD2
V gene: TRBV20-1
J gene: NA
CDR3 protein: SAPAGGTLYEQY

D gene: NA
V gene: TRBV7-9
J gene: TRBJ1-4
CDR3 protein: ASSFRQTPGATNEKLF

D gene: NA
V gene: TRBV6-6
J gene: TRBJ1-3
CDR3 protein: ASSKYSSGNTIY

D gene: NA
V gene: TRBV28
J gene: TRBJ2-2
CDR3 protein: ASSSTMYTGELF

D gene: NA
V gene: TRBV7-2
J gene: TRBJ2-3
CDR3 protein: ASSSRLLSDTGDTQY

D gene: NA
V gene: TRBV2
J gene: TRBJ2-7
CDR3 protein: ASSVPSRSSYEQY

D gene: NA
V gene: TRBV10-3
J gene: TRBJ1-2
CDR3 protein: AISETIRFREVDGYT

D gene: TRBD2
V gene: TRBV2
J gene: TRBJ2-1
CDR3 protein: ASSVNGGASNEQF

D gene: TRBD1
V gene: TRBV6-1
J gene: TRBJ1-5
CDR3 protein: ASSPLPDRGGNQPQH

D gene: TRBD1
V gene: TRBV3-1
J gene: TRBJ1-2
CDR3 protein: ASSSVYGGTGNGYT

D gene: TRBD1
V gene: TRBV10-3
J gene: TRBJ1-2
CDR3 protein: AISGGQGSRGYT

D gene: TRBD2
V gene: TRBV5-1
J gene: TRBJ2-1
CDR3 protein: ASSLKGLAVSYNEQF

D gene: TRBD2
V gene: TRBV11-2
J gene: TRBJ2-7
CDR3 protein: ASRLGGAYEQY

D gene: TRBD1
V gene: TRBV10-3
J gene: TRBJ1-5
CDR3 protein: ATTPGQENQPQH

D gene: NA
V gene: TRBV18
J gene: TRBJ2-7
CDR3 protein: ASSVGRAYEQY

D gene: NA
V gene: TRBV12-3/TRBV12-4
J gene: TRBJ1-2
CDR3 protein: ASTLGDYSYGYT

D gene: TRBD1
V gene: TRBV27
J gene: TRBJ2-5
CDR3 protein: ASSTGGMETQY

D gene: TRBD1
V gene: TRBV28
J gene: TRBJ2-5
CDR3 protein: ASSQGGSQETQY

D gene: TRBD1
V gene: TRBV29-1
J gene: TRBJ2-6
CDR3 protein: SVTGAGASVLT

D gene: NA
V gene: TRBV10-2
J gene: TRBJ2-1
CDR3 protein: ASSVSGNEQF

D gene: NA
V gene: TRBV12-3/TRBV12-4
J gene: TRBJ1-5
CDR3 protein: ASSQGPFGNQPQH

D gene: NA
V gene: TRBV6-4
J gene: TRBJ1-1
CDR3 protein: ASSVQSNTEAF

D gene: NA
V gene: TRBV20-1
J gene: TRBJ1-5
CDR3 protein: SAPKTGTVDQPQH

D gene: TRBD1
V gene: TRBV24-1
J gene: TRBJ2-1
CDR3 protein: ATSDQDRGPYNEQF

D gene: TRBD1
V gene: TRBV5-1
J gene: TRBJ2-2
CDR3 protein: ASSLDRGNAGELF

D gene: NA
V gene: TRBV7-9
J gene: TRBJ2-3
CDR3 protein: ASSLLGQGTGSTDTQY

D gene: NA
V gene: TRBV18
J gene: TRBJ2-5
CDR3 protein: ASSPPHNQETQY

D gene: TRBD1
V gene: TRBV5-5
J gene: TRBJ1-4
CDR3 protein: ASSLAVGGGAPREKLF

D gene: NA
V gene: TRBV7-9
J gene: TRBJ2-7
CDR3 protein: ASSLSGLDYEQY

D gene: NA
V gene: TRBV29-1
J gene: TRBJ2-3
CDR3 protein: SVEARLATTDTQY

D gene: NA
V gene: TRBV11-2
J gene: TRBJ2-7
CDR3 protein: ASSSPGQSYEQY

D gene: NA
V gene: TRBV4-3
J gene: TRBJ2-7
CDR3 protein: ASSQGAGGTYEQY

D gene: NA
V gene: TRBV20-1
J gene: TRBJ2-7
CDR3 protein: SARAGGTVRYEQY

D gene: TRBD1
V gene: TRBV28
J gene: TRBJ2-7
CDR3 protein: ASSPPGQGSHEQY